The 22 T cell receptor beta chains presented below share a single source sample, sequenced in a study of OX40 agonist ivuxolimab in advanced cancers. Sequencing used immunoSEQ multiplex PCR; TCRdb keeps in-frame clones, though not all of them. The sample shows over 60,000 clones, about 91% of them seen only once. The sample in question was CD4+ or CD8+ T cells sorted from blood, obtained in a trial of the OX40 agonist ivuxolimab. These receptors originate from an adult with an advanced solid tumor such as melanoma, head and neck, liver or kidney cancer.

This sequence joins TRBV9 and TRBJ2-3; no firm D call. CDR1 and CDR2 from the germline V gene are SGDLS and YYNGEE. V lost 0 bases and J 3 bases, leaving 11 bases between the germline ends. This CDR3 region has 15 residues. CDR3 in amino acids: CASSVGDSGTDTQYF. Written as DNA, the CDR3 is TGTGCCAGCAGCGTAGGGGATTCAGGAACAGATACGCAGTATTTT.

The rearrangement links TRBV12-2 to TRBJ2-1; whether TRBD2, the table's D call, matches the DNA was not checked. TRBV12-2 is designated a pseudogene. CDR3 length: 18 amino acids. DNA of the CDR3: TGTGCAAGTCGCTTAGTCGCCAGCGGGGGGAGCTCCTACAATGAGCAGTTCTTC. Translating gives CASRLVASGGSSYNEQFF.

The V and J genes are TRBV10-2 and TRBJ2-3; D gene unclear. The CDR3 loop spans 13 amino acids. Trimming took 2 bases from V and 6 from J, leaving 9 bases between them. Germline values: CDR1 WSHSY, CDR2 SAAADI. CDR3 amino acids: CASSESDGDTQYF. The CDR3 DNA is TGCGCCAGCAGTGAGAGCGACGGCGATACGCAGTATTTT.

V usage is TRBV11-3 and J usage is TRBJ2-1; TRBD2 might be the D (5 bases). This CDR3 is built from 15 residues. Germline V lookup: CDR1 SGHNT, CDR2 YENEEA. The germline V and J ends were trimmed by 1 base and 10 bases, with 17 bases remaining between them. The CDR3 here is CASSLGRKTEAEQFF. The DNA of the CDR3 is TGTGCCAGCAGCTTAGGGAGGAAAACAGAAGCAGAGCAGTTCTTC.

This rearrangement joins TRBV18 to TRBJ2-5, with a weak D call TRBD2 (5 bases). The CDR3 is made up of 15 amino acids. Germline-derived CDR1 and CDR2 are KGHSH and LQKENI. Trimming left V 4 bases short and J 1 base short, with 13 bases between. CDR3 loop: CASSRTPGLQETQYF. The DNA for the CDR3 is TGTGCCAGCTCACGGACCCCAGGACTCCAAGAGACCCAGTACTTC. Drawing the rest from reference TRBV18 and TRBJ2-5, the complete variable domain is NAGVMQNPRHLVRRRGQEARLRCSPMKGHSHVYWYRQLPEEGLKFMVYLQKENIIDESGMPKERFSAEFPKEGPSILRIQQVVRGDSAAYFCASSRTPGLQETQYFGPGTRLLVL.

This clone was recorded a few times. The chain joins TRBV6-5 to TRBJ2-7, with 15 bases matching TRBD2. The CDR3 spans 14 residues. Trimming removed 10 bases from V and 2 bases from J; junction bases left unmatched: 3. Germline V gives CDR1 MNHEY, CDR2 SVGAGI. The CDR3 sequence is CATGLAGGTYEQYF. CDR3 coding DNA: TGTGCCACGGGACTAGCGGGAGGTACCTACGAGCAGTACTTC.

The chain is built from TRBV10-3 and TRBJ2-2, with D uncertain. The germline V and J ends were trimmed by 3 bases and 2 bases, with 7 bases remaining between them. CDR1 and CDR2 (germline): ENHRY, SYGVKD. The length of the CDR3 is 14 residues. DNA of the CDR3: TGTGCCATCAGTGACAGCTTCAACACCGGGGAGCTGTTTTTT. It yields the protein CAISDSFNTGELFF.

About this clone: The sample contains more than one DNA sequence encoding this CDR3. V and J are TRBV28 and TRBJ1-5, with a tentative D call TRBD1 (5 bases). The germline V gene encodes CDR1 MDHEN and CDR2 SYDVKM. CDR3 length: 13 residues. Trimming left V 4 bases short and J 13 bases short, with 17 bases between. The CDR3 nucleotides read TGTGCCAGCAGTTCGGGCAGGGTAAGATCACAGCATTTT. This encodes CASSSGRVRSQHF.

The CDR3 sequence is CASSGGSGMGVETQYF. CDR3 nucleotide sequence: TGTGCCAGCAGTGGTGGTAGCGGGATGGGGGTGGAGACCCAGTACTTC. This chain connects TRBV2 to TRBJ2-5; 8 bases align to TRBD2. Germline V gene sequence: CDR1 SNHLY, CDR2 FYNNEI. This CDR3 is built from 16 residues. J lost 5 bases, V lost 4 bases, and 12 bases had no gene match. The variable domain in full, with the rest retrieved from reference TRBV2 and TRBJ2-5, is EPEVTQTPSHQVTQMGQEVILRCVPISNHLYFYWYRQILGQKVEFLVSFYNNEISEKSEIFDDQFSVERPDGSNFTLKIRSTKLEDSAMYFCASSGGSGMGVETQYFGPGTRLLVL.

The gene calls are TRBV11-2 and TRBJ2-2; perhaps D is TRBD1 or TRBD2 (5 bases each). This CDR3 has 14 residues. CDR1 and CDR2 from the germline V gene are SGHAT and FQNNGV. Trimming left V 0 bases short and J 5 bases short, with 7 bases between. For the CDR3, the DNA is TGTGCCAGCAGCTTAGATTGGGGGACCGGGGAGCTGTTTTTT. As protein: CASSLDWGTGELFF. Drawing the rest from reference TRBV11-2 and TRBJ2-2, the complete variable domain is EAGVAQSPRYKIIEKRQSVAFWCNPISGHATLYWYQQILGQGPKLLIQFQNNGVVDDSQLPKDRFSAERLKGVDSTLKIQPAKLEDSAVYLCASSLDWGTGELFFGEGSRLTVL.

The chain recombines TRBV28 with TRBJ1-2; the D is unclear. Germline lookup yields CDR1 MDHEN and CDR2 SYDVKM. This CDR3 has 15 amino acids. Trimming left V 1 base short and J 1 base short, with 10 bases between. CDR3 sequence (DNA): TGTGCCAGCAGTTTATTCGGCAGATTTAACTATGGCTACACCTTC. Translation gives CASSLFGRFNYGYTF.

The rearrangement joins TRBV6-6 to TRBJ2-1, with 9 bases that match TRBD2. V lost 6 bases to trimming and J lost 8 bases; unmatched junction nucleotides: 8. Germline V gene data show CDR1 as MNHNY and CDR2 as SVGAGI (reference sequence). The CDR3 spans 14 residues. CDR3: CASSLAGAEYEQFF. For the CDR3, the DNA is TGTGCCAGCAGCTTAGCGGGAGCGGAATATGAGCAGTTCTTC.

The chain is built from TRBV5-1 and TRBJ2-2; the D is unclear. The germline V gene has CDR1 SGHRS and CDR2 YFSETQ. The CDR3 runs to 14 residues. V lost 1 base and J 3 bases, leaving 7 bases between the germline ends. DNA for the CDR3: TGCGCCAGCAGCTTGAACGGGCACACCGGGGAGCTGTTTTTT. It codes for CASSLNGHTGELFF.

V usage is TRBV10-3 and J usage is TRBJ1-3, with a possible D match to TRBD1 (6 bases). The CDR3 has 14 amino acids. V lost 10 bases and J 0 bases, leaving 13 bases between the germline ends. CDR1 is ENHRY and CDR2 is SYGVKD in the germline V gene. The CDR3 reads CATGTPSSGNTIYF. The CDR3 nucleotides are TGTGCCACCGGGACACCGAGCTCTGGAAACACCATATATTTT.

The genes are TRBV7-2 and TRBJ1-2; TRBD1 agrees at 8 bases. Looked up from germline, CDR1 is SGHTA and CDR2 is FQGNSA. V lost 5 bases, J lost 3 bases, and 5 bases stayed unmatched. The CDR3 has 14 amino acids. CDR3 residues: CASSPDRGDYGYTF. The DNA for the CDR3 is TGTGCCAGCAGCCCCGACAGGGGAGACTATGGCTACACCTTC.

The chain carries TRBV29-1 and TRBJ1-1; maybe TRBD1 (6 bases). Germline loops: CDR1 SQVTM, CDR2 ANQGSEA. This CDR3 has 12 residues. The V end lost 7 bases, the J end lost 3 bases, and 12 bases lay between the germline ends. Written as DNA, the CDR3 is TGCAGCGCCACAGGGTGGGACACTGAAGCTTTCTTT. It specifies CSATGWDTEAFF. The full variable domain, with the rest looked up from reference TRBV29-1 and TRBJ1-1, is SAVISQKPSRDICQRGTSLTIQCQVDSQVTMMFWYRQQPGQSLTLIATANQGSEATYESGFVIDKFPISRPNLTFSTLTVSNMSPEDSSIYLCSATGWDTEAFFGQGTRLTVV.

The CDR3 DNA reads TGTGCCAGCAGCTTAGCTCCGCAGGGCGGAGAAGCTTTCTTT. This encodes CASSLAPQGGEAFF. The V and J genes are TRBV7-2 and TRBJ1-1, with D tentatively TRBD1 (5 bases). The germline V gene encodes CDR1 SGHTA and CDR2 FQGNSA. With 0 bases removed from V and 8 bases from J, the gap between germline ends came to 13 bases. This CDR3 is 14 amino acids long. The variable domain in full, with the rest retrieved from reference TRBV7-2 and TRBJ1-1, is GAGVSQSPSNKVTEKGKDVELRCDPISGHTALYWYRQSLGQGLEFLIYFQGNSAPDKSGLPSDRFSAERTGGSVSTLTIQRTQQEDSAVYLCASSLAPQGGEAFFGQGTRLTVV.

The chain joins TRBV5-1 to TRBJ2-7, with D perhaps TRBD1 (7 bases). The CDR3 is 18 amino acids. The germline V gene encodes CDR1 SGHRS and CDR2 YFSETQ. Trimming took off 1 base at V and 0 bases at J, with 20 bases between the two ends. The CDR3 loop reads CASSLSTLTGRISYEQYF. The CDR3 DNA sequence: TGCGCCAGCAGCTTGAGTACTTTGACAGGGAGGATCTCCTACGAGCAGTACTTC.

This sequence joins TRBV5-6 and TRBJ2-2, with D maybe TRBD2 (7 bases). There are 16 residues in the CDR3. Trimming cost V 4 bases and J 6 bases, with 19 bases left between them. Germline lookup yields CDR1 SGHDT and CDR2 YYEEEE. DNA for the CDR3: TGTGCCAGCAGCGGCTTCGGGGGGCCGTCACCCGGGGAGCTGTTTTTT. As protein: CASSGFGGPSPGELFF.

In its sample, this clone was seen once. V gene TRBV10-2 combines with J gene TRBJ1-2; D gene unclear. The CDR3 runs to 13 residues. The V and J ends lost 3 bases and 2 bases respectively, with 7 bases between them. Germline V gene data show CDR1 as WSHSY and CDR2 as SAAADI. Here the CDR3 reads CASSDSGNYGYTF. CDR3 in DNA: TGCGCCAGCAGTGACTCTGGGAACTATGGCTACACCTTC.

The V call is TRBV7-8, the J call TRBJ1-1; 7 nucleotides line up with TRBD1. The CDR3 totals 13 residues. V lost 1 base, J lost 8 bases, and 4 bases stayed unmatched. CDR1 SGHVS and CDR2 FQNEAQ come from the germline V gene. The CDR3 loop is CASSLGLTGEAFF. CDR3 in DNA: TGTGCCAGCAGCTTAGGGCTGACAGGGGAAGCTTTCTTT.

The rearrangement links TRBV6-1 to TRBJ2-2; no reliable D call. CDR1 and CDR2 from the germline V gene are MNHNS and SASEGT. V lost 2 bases to trimming and J lost 1 base, with 5 bases between them. There are 14 residues in the CDR3. The CDR3 region has the DNA TGTGCCAGCAGTGAATTATGGAACACCGGGGAGCTGTTTTTT. Protein product: CASSELWNTGELFF.